This T cell receptor (beta chain) was identified in a study of blood T cell repertoires in COVID-19 (dated by TCRdb to the early 2020s). The study in broad terms: Samples from collaborators originated in the United States, Italy and Spain and spanned both the acute and convalescent phases of COVID-19. The repertoires were released in a freely available public database meant as a resource for research on the immune response to SARS-CoV-2. The dataset comprised deeply sampled blood TCRbeta repertoires from subjects exposed to, actively infected with, or recovered from COVID-19. Where available, HLA class I and class II types were taken from metadata supplied by the sample provider and were not determined by assay-based typing. The material from the prospective study consisted of cDNA or gDNA derived from T cells, B-cell-depleted T cells, or PBMCs. The sample metadata nearly always contained a de-identified subject ID, COVID-19 status, age in years and sex. Samples were obtained from the ongoing ImmuneRACE study (first 160 participants) and from some 1,200 subjects provided by 6 global collaborators. The research as a whole found: Clinical and demographic metadata were provided uncurated, with the amount varying by source and participant.

The CDR3 starts with the cysteine, ends with the phenylalanine, and has 13 residues. Just the 39-base CDR3 DNA is kept, in frame starting at base 1. The CDR1 and CDR2 encoded by the germline V gene (reference sequence) are LNHDA and SQIVND. Trimming costs V 9 bases and J 5 bases, and their ends lie 11 bases apart. Whole blood was collected in K2EDTA tubes by collaborating institutions according to the institutions' own protocols. For TCRbeta analysis, collaborators shipped samples as frozen whole blood, isolated PBMCs, or DNA extracted from either of those sample types. TCRbeta CDR3 regions were amplified from genomic DNA by means of the immunoSEQ Assay, a bias-controlled multiplex PCR. The original methods were these. Nucleated cell counts per sample were estimated from amplification of reference gene primers within the assay. To quantify the absolute abundance of each unique TCRbeta CDR3 rearrangement, sequence reads were collapsed and filtered. For each sample, productive Simpson clonality was calculated as the square root of Simpson's diversity index over productive rearrangements. TCRdb took this table from immuneACCESS and kept in-frame rearrangements with V and J called. Such tables lack part of the clones; where checked against another copy, unresolved V genes explain under half of the gap, and the rest is unexplained. V and J calls and clone size are those listed in that table; D and trimming were worked out from the DNA. This sample lists about 220,000 clones; about 90% were detected once. The ten largest clones capture about 1.9% of the sample.

This clone turned up a few times. What antigen it recognizes has not been identified. No base-level quality is on record; no much larger clone is a single base apart. The sample consisted of peripheral blood. This receptor chain uses TRBV19 and TRBJ1-6, with TRBD1 tentatively as D gene (6 bases match). The source of this sequence is a man aged 40-55 years with active or convalescent COVID-19. The nucleotide sequence reads TGTGCCAGCAGGACAGTCGATAATTCACCCCTCCACTTT. This sequence encodes CASRTVDNSPLHF.